This T cell receptor (beta chain) was identified in a study of blood T cells in healthy people across ages. Of note for this clonotype: Antigen: not known.

Notes on the study in general: TCR beta diversity tracked closely with naive T cell percentage. Naive CD4+ cells and diversity were both higher in long-lived donors than in aged donors.

Primers used in a second PCR of roughly 7 to 12 cycles were a sample-barcoded 5' primer and a J-beta primer mix. Each cDNA molecule carried a tag from a template-switch adaptor that contained 12 random nucleotides. TCRdb reanalysed the 5' RACE reads using MiXCR and keeps one entry per CDR3 protein. The table records approximately 730,000 distinct CDR3 sequences, 53% of them present only once. Trimming removed 2 bases from V and 8 bases from J, with 9 bases in between. The CDR3 has 12 amino acids. Germline CDR1 reads SGHDN; CDR2 reads FVKESK. The sample consisted of blood. This TCR derives from a man at least 80 years old in good health. This chain joins TRBV14 and TRBJ1-2; D is unresolved. The CDR3 loop is CASSQWLGGYTF. The DNA of the CDR3 is TGTGCCAGCAGCCAATGGCTCGGCGGCTACACCTTC.